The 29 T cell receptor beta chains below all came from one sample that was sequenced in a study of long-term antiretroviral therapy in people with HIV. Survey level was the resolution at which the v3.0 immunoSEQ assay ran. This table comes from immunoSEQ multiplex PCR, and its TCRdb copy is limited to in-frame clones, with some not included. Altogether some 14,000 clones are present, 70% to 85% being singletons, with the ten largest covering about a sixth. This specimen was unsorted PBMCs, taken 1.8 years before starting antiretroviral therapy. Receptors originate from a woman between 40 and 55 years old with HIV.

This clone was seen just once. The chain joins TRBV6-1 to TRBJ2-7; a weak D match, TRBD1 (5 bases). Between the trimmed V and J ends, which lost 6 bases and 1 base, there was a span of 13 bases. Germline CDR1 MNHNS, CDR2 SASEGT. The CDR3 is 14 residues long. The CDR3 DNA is TGTGCCAGCAGCGACAACAGGCCATCCTACGAGCAGTACTTC. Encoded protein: CASSDNRPSYEQYF.

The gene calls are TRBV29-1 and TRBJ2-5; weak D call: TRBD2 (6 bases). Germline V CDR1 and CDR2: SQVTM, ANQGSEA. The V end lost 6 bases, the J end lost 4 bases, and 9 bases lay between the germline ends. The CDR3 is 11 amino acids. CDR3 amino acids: CSVDYRETQYF. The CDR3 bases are TGCAGCGTGGACTACCGAGAGACCCAGTACTTC. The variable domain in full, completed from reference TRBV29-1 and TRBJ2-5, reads SAVISQKPSRDICQRGTSLTIQCQVDSQVTMMFWYRQQPGQSLTLIATANQGSEATYESGFVIDKFPISRPNLTFSTLTVSNMSPEDSSIYLCSVDYRETQYFGPGTRLLVL.

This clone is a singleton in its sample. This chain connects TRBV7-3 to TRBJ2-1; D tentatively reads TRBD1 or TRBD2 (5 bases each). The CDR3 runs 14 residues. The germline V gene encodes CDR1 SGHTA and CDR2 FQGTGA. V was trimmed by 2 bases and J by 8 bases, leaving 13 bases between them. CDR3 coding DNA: TGTGCCAGCAGCTTAGCAGGGAACGGGGATGAGCAGTTCTTC. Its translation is CASSLAGNGDEQFF.

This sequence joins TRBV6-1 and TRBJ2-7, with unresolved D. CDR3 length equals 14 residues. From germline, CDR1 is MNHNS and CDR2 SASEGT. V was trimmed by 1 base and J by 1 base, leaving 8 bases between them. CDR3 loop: CASSEVTESYEQYF. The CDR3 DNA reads TGTGCCAGCAGTGAAGTTACAGAATCCTACGAGCAGTACTTC.

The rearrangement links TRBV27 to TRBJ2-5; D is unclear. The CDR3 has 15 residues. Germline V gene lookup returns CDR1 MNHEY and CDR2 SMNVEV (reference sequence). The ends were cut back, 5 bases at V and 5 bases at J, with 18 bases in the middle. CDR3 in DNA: TGTGCCAGCAGTCCCGCCTTGGGGAACGGGGAGACCCAGTACTTC. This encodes CASSPALGNGETQYF.

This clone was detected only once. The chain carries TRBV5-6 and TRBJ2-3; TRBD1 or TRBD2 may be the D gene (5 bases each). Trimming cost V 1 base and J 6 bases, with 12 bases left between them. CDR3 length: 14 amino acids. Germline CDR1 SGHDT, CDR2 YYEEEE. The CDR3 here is CASSLPGPQDTQYF. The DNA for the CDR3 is TGTGCCAGCAGCTTGCCGGGACCCCAGGATACGCAGTATTTT.

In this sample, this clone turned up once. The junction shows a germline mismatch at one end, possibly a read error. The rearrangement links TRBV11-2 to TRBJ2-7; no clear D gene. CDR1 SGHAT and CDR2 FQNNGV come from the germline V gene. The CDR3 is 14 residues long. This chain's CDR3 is CASSRTAPSYEQYF. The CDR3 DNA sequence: TGTGCCAGCAGCCGGACCGCTCCTTCCTATGAGCAGTACTTC.

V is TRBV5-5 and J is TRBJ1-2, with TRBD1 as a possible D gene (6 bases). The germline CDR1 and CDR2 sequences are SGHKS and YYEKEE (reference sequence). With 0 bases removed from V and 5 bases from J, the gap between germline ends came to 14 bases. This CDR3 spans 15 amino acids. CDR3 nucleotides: TGTGCCAGCAGCTTGGGGGGGGCTTCCACGTATGGCTACACCTTC. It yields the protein CASSLGGASTYGYTF. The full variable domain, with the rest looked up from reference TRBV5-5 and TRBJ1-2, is DAGVTQSPTHLIKTRGQQVTLRCSPISGHKSVSWYQQVLGQGPQFIFQYYEKEERGRGNFPDRFSARQFPNYSSELNVNALLLGDSALYLCASSLGGASTYGYTFGSGTRLTVV.

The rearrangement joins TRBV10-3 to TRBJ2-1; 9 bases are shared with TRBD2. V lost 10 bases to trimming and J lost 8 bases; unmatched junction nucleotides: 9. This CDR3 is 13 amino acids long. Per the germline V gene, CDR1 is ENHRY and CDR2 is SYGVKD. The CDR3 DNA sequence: TGTGCCACCGCGACTAGCGGACTATATGAGCAGTTCTTC. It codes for CATATSGLYEQFF.

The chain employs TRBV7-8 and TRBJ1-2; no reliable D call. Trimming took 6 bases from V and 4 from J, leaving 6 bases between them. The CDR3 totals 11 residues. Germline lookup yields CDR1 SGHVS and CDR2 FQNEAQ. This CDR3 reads CASRPLYGYTF. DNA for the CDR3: TGTGCCAGCAGACCCCTCTATGGCTACACCTTC.

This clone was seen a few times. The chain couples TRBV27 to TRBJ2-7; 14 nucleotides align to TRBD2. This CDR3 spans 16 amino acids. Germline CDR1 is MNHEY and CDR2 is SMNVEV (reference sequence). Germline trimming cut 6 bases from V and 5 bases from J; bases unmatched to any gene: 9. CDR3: CASSRLAGGPNNEQYF. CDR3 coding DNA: TGTGCCAGCAGCAGACTAGCGGGAGGGCCGAACAACGAGCAGTACTTC.

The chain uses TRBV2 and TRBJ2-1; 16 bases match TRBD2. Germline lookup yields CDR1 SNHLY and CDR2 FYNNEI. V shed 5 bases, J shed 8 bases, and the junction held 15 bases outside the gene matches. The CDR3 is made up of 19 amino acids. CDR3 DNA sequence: TGTGCCAGCAGTCTGCCGGGACTAGCGGGAGGGTGGCTGGAAGATGAGCAGTTCTTC. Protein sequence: CASSLPGLAGGWLEDEQFF. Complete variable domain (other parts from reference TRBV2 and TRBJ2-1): EPEVTQTPSHQVTQMGQEVILRCVPISNHLYFYWYRQILGQKVEFLVSFYNNEISEKSEIFDDQFSVERPDGSNFTLKIRSTKLEDSAMYFCASSLPGLAGGWLEDEQFFGPGTRLTVL.

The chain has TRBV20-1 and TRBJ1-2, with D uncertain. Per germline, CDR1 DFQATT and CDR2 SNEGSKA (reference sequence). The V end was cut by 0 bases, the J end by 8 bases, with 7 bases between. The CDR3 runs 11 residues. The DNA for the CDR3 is TGCAGTGCTAGAGATCTTGAGGGCTACACCTTC. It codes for CSARDLEGYTF.

The CDR3 DNA is TGTGCCAGCACCCTAGCGGGACCCGGACGAAAGCAGTTCTTC. Translated, it gives CASTLAGPGRKQFF. This chain connects TRBV6-5 to TRBJ2-1; 9 nucleotides match TRBD2. V trimming: 7 bases; J trimming: 11 bases; junction bases outside the gene matches: 12. The CDR3 spans 14 residues. In germline, CDR1 is MNHEY, CDR2 SVGAGI.

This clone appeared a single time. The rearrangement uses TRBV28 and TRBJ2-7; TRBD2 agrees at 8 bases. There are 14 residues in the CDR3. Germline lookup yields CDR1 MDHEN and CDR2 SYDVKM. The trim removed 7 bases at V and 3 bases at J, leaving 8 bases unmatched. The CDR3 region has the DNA TGTGCCAGCATTTCCATGGCGGGAGGCTACGAGCAGTACTTC. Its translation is CASISMAGGYEQYF.

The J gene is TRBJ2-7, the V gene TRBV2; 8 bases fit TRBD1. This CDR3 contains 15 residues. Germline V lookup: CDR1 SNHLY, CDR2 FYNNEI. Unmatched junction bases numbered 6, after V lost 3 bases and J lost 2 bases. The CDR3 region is CASSEWDRSTYEQYF. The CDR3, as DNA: TGTGCCAGCAGTGAGTGGGACAGGAGTACCTACGAGCAGTACTTC.

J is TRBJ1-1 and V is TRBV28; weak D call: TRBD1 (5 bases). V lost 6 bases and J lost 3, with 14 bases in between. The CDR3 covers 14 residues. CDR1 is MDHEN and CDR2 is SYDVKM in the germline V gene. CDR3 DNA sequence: TGTGCCAGCAGCGCCTGGGGGTTGCACACTGAAGCTTTCTTT. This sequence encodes CASSAWGLHTEAFF. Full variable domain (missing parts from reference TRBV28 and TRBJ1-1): DVKVTQSSRYLVKRTGEKVFLECVQDMDHENMFWYRQDPGLGLRLIYFSYDVKMKEKGDIPEGYSVSREKKERFSLILESASTNQTSMYLCASSAWGLHTEAFFGQGTRLTVV.

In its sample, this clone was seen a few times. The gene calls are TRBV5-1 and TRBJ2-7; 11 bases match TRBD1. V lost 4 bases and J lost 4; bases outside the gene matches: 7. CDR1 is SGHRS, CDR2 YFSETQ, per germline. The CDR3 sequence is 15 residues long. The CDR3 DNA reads TGCGCCAGCAGCCATCCGGGACAGGGGGTGTACGAGCAGTACTTC. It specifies CASSHPGQGVYEQYF. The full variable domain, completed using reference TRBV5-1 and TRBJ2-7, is KAGVTQTPRYLIKTRGQQVTLSCSPISGHRSVSWYQQTPGQGLQFLFEYFSETQRNKGNFPGRFSGRQFSNSRSEMNVSTLELGDSALYLCASSHPGQGVYEQYFGPGTRLTVT.

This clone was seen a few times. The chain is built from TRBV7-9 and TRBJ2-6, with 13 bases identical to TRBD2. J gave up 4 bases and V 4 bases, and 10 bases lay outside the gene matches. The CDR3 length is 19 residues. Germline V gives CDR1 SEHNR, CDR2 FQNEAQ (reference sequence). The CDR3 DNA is TGTGCCAGCAGCTCGCTACCGGGACTAGCGGGATTGGGGGCCAACGTCCTGACTTTC. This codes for CASSSLPGLAGLGANVLTF.

Written as DNA, the CDR3 is TGTGCCAGCAGCTTGTTCGCAACTAATGAAAAACTGTTTTTT. Its protein product is CASSLFATNEKLFF. This chain joins TRBV5-4 and TRBJ1-4; D is unresolved. V lost 1 base, J lost 0 bases, and 4 bases lay in between. The germline V gene encodes CDR1 SGHNT and CDR2 YYREEE (reference sequence). This CDR3 is built from 14 residues.

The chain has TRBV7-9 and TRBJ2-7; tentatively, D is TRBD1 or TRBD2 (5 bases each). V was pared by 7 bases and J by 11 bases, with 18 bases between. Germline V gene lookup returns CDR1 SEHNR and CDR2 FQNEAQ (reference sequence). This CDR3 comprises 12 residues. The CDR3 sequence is CASTNLRDLEYF. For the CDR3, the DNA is TGTGCCAGCACAAATCTCCGGGACCTTGAGTACTTC.

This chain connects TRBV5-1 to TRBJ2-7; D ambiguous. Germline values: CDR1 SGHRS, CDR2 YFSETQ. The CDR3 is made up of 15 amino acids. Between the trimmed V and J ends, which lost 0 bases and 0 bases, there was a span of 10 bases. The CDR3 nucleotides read TGCGCCAGCAGCTTGGCCCCAGCGAGCTCCTACGAGCAGTACTTC. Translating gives CASSLAPASSYEQYF. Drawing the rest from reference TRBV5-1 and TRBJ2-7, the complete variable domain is KAGVTQTPRYLIKTRGQQVTLSCSPISGHRSVSWYQQTPGQGLQFLFEYFSETQRNKGNFPGRFSGRQFSNSRSEMNVSTLELGDSALYLCASSLAPASSYEQYFGPGTRLTVT.

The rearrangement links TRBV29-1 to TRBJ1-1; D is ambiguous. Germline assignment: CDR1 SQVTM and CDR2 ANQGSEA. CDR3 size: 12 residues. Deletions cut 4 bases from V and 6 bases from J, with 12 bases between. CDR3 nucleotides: TGCAGCGTTGTCGCCCTGCGGGCTGAAGCTTTCTTT. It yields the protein CSVVALRAEAFF.

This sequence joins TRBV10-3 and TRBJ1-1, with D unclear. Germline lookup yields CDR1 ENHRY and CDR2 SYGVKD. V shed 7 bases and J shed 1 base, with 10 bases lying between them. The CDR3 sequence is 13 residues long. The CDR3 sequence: CAITRTGNTEAFF. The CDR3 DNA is TGTGCCATCACCAGGACGGGGAACACTGAAGCTTTCTTT.

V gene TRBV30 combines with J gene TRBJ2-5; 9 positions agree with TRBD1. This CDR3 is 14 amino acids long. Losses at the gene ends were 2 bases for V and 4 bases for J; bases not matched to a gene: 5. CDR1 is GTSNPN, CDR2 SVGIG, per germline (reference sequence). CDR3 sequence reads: CAWSTGGSLETQYF. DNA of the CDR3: TGTGCCTGGAGTACAGGGGGCTCCTTAGAGACCCAGTACTTC.

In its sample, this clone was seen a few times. CDR3 loop: CASSSRTGIYEQYF. The CDR3 DNA follows: TGTGCCAGCAGTTCCAGGACCGGCATCTACGAGCAGTACTTC. This chain connects TRBV27 to TRBJ2-7, with D hard to call. CDR3 length equals 14 residues. The ends were cut back, 4 bases at V and 3 bases at J, with 13 bases in the middle. Germline V gene lookup returns CDR1 MNHEY and CDR2 SMNVEV (reference sequence).

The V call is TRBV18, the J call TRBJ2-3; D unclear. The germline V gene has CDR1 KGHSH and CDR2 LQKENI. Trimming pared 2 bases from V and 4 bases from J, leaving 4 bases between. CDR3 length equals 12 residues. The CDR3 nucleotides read TGTGCCAGCTCACCAGTATCAGATACGCAGTATTTT. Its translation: CASSPVSDTQYF.

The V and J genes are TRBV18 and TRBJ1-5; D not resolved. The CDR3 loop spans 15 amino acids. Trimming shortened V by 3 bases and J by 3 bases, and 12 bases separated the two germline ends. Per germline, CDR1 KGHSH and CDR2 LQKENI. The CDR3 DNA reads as TGTGCCAGCTCACCTAAGGGAGGTATCAATCAGCCCCAGCATTTT. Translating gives CASSPKGGINQPQHF.

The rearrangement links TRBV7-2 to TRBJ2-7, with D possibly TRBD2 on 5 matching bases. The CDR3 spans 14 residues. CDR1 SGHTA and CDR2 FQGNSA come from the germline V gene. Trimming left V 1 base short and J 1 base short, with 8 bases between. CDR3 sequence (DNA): TGTGCCAGCAGCTTAGGCGGGTTGTCCTACGAGCAGTACTTC. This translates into CASSLGGLSYEQYF.